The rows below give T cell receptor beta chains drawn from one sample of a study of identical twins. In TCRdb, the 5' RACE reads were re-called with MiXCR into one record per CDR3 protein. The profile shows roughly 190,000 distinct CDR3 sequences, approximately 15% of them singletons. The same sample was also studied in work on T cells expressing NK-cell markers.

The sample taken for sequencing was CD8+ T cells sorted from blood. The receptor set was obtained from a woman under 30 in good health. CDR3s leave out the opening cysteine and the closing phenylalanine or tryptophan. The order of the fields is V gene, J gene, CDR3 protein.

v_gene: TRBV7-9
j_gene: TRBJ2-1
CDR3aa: ASSLESDEQF

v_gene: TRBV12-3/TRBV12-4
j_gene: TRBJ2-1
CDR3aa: ASSFVLTEQF

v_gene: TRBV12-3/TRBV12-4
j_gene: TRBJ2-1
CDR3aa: ASSSGTFQF

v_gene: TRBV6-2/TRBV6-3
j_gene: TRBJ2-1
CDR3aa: ASSYLTGLNEQF

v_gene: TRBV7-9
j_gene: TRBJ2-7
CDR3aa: ASSVRVYEQY

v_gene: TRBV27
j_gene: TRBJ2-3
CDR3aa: ASSLLADTDTQY

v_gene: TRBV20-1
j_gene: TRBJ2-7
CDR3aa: SAMGGERSGEQY

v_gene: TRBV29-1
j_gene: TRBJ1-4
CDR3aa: SVEETMGEKLF

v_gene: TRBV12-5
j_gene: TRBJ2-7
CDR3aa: ASGSDTYEQY

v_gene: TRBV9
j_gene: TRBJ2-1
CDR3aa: ASSVASGGYNEQF

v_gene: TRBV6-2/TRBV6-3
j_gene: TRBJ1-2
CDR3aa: ASSSGGRGYT

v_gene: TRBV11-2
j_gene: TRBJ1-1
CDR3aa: ASSLDFTRTEAF

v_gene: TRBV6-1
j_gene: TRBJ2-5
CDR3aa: ASSANGGARETQY

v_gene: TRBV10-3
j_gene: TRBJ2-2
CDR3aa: AIRTGEAGELF

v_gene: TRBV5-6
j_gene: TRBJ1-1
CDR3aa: ASSLAGTSIKSGAF

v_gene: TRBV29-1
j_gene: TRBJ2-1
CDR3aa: SVVGRDGYNEQF

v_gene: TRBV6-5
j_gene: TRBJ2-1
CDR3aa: ASSYSISGNEQF

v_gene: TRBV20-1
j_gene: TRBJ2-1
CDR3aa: SARGRSGRANEQF

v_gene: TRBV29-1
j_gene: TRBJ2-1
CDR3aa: SVGGQDSYNEQF

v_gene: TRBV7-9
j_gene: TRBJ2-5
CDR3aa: ASSLPREKGFQETQY

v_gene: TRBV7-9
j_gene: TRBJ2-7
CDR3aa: ASSLGGPPIY

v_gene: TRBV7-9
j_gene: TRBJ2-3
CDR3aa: ASSLAQDTQY

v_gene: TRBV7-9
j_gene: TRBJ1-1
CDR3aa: ASSEGRANTEAF

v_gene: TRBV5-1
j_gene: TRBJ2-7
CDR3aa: ASSSTGIPLHEQY

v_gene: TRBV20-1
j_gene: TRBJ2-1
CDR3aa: SAPGRDSLNEQF

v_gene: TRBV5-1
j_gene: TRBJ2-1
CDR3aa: ASREQTFYNEQF

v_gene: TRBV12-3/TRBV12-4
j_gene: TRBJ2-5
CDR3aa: ASSLVDTETQY

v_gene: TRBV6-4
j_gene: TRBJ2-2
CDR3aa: ASSAFLNTGELF

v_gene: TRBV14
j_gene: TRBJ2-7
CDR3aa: ASSQDGLAAYEQY